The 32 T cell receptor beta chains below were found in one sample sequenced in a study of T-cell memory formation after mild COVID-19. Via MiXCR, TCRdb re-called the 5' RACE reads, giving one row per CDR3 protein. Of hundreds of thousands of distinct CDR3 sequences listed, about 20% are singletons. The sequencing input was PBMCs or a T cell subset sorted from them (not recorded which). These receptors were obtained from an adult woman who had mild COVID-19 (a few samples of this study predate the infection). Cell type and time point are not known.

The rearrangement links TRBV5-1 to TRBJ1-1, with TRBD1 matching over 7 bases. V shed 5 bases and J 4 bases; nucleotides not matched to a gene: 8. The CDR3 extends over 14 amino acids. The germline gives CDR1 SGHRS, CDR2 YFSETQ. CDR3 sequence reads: CASRSGTASTEAFF. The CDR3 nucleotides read TGCGCCAGCAGGAGCGGGACAGCTAGCACTGAAGCTTTCTTT.

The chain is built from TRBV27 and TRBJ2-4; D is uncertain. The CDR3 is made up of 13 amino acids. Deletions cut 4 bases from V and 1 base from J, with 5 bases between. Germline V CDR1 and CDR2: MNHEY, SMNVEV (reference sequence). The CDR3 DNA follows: TGTGCCAGCAGTTGGGGTGCCAAAAACATTCAGTACTTC. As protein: CASSWGAKNIQYF.

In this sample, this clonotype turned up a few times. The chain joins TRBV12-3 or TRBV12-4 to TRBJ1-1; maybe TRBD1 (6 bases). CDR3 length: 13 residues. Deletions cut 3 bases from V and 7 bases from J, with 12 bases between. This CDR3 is CASSLGAGNEAFF. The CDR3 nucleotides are TGTGCCAGCAGTTTGGGGGCAGGGAATGAAGCTTTCTTT.

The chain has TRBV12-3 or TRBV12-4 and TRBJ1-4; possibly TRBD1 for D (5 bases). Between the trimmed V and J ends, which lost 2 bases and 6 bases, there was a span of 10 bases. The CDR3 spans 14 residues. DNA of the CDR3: TGTGCCAGCAGTTTAAGAGGGGCGGATGAAAAACTGTTTTTT. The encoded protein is CASSLRGADEKLFF.

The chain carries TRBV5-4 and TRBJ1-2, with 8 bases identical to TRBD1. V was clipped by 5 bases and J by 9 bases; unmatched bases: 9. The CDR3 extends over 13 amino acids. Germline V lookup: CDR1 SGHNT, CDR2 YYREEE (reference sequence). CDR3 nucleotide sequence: TGTGCCAGCAGTGCGGACAGGGCATCAAGCTACACCTTC. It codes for CASSADRASSYTF.

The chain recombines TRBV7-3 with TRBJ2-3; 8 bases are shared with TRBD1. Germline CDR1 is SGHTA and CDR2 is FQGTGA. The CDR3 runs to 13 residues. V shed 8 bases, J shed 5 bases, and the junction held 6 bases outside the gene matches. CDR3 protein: CASGQGARDTQYF. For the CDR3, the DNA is TGTGCCAGCGGGCAGGGGGCTCGAGATACGCAGTATTTT.

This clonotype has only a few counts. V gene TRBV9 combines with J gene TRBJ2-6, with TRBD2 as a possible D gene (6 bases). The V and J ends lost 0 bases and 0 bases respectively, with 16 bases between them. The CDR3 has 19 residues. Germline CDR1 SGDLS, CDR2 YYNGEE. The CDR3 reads CASSVDRASAISGANVLTF. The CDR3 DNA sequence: TGTGCCAGCAGCGTAGATCGGGCTAGCGCCATCTCTGGGGCCAACGTCCTGACTTTC.

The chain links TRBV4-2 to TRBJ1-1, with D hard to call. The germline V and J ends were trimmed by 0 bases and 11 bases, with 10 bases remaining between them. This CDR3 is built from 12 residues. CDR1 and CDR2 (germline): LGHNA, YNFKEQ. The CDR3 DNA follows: TGTGCCAGCAGCCAAGACTCCGCGCGGGCTTTCTTT. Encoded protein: CASSQDSARAFF.

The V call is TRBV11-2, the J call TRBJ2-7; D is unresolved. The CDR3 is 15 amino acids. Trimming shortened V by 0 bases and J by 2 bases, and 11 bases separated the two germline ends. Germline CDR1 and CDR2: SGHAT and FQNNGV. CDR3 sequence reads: CASSLDLMPTYEQYF. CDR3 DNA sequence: TGTGCCAGCAGCTTAGACCTTATGCCCACCTACGAGCAGTACTTC.

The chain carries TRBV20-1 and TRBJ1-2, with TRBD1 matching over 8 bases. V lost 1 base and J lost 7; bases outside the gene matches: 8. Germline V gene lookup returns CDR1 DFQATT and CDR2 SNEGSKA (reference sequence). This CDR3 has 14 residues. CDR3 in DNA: TGCAGTGCTAGAGCCAGAGGGACAGGCCTTGGCTACACCTTC. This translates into CSARARGTGLGYTF.

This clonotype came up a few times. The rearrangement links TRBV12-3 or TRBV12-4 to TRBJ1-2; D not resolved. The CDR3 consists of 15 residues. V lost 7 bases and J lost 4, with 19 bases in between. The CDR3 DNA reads TGTGCCAGCATCCCCCACGGGGAGTCAGCCTATGGCTACACCTTC. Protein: CASIPHGESAYGYTF.

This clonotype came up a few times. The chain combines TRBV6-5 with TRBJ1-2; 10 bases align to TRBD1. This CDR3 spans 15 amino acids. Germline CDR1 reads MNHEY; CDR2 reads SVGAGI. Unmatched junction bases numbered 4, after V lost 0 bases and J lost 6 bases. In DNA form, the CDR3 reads TGTGCCAGCAGTTACTCCCGGACAGGGGGGGATGGCTACACCTTC. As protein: CASSYSRTGGDGYTF.

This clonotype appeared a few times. The CDR3 nucleotides read TGTGCCAGCAGCCATGGAAGATTCATGAACACTGAAGCTTTCTTT. Amino acids: CASSHGRFMNTEAFF. V usage is TRBV9 and J usage is TRBJ1-1; no clear D. The ends were cut back, 4 bases at V and 0 bases at J, with 13 bases in the middle. The CDR3 runs 15 residues. Per the germline V gene, CDR1 is SGDLS and CDR2 is YYNGEE. The full variable domain, with the rest looked up from reference TRBV9 and TRBJ1-1, is DSGVTQTPKHLITATGQRVTLRCSPRSGDLSVYWYQQSLDQGLQFLIQYYNGEERAKGNILERFSAQQFPDLHSELNLSSLELGDSALYFCASSHGRFMNTEAFFGQGTRLTVV.

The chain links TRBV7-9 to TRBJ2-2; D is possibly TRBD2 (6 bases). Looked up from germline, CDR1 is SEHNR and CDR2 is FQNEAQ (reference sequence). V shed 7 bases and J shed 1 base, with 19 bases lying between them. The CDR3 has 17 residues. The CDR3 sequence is CASKSSLAGRNTGELFF. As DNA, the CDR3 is TGTGCCAGCAAGTCCTCATTGGCGGGGAGGAACACCGGGGAGCTGTTTTTT.

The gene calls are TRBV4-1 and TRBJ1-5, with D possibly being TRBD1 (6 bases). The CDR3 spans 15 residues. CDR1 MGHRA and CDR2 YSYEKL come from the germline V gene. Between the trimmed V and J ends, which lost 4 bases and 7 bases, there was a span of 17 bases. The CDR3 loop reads CASSPIQGGEQPQHF. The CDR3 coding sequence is TGCGCCAGCAGCCCAATACAGGGAGGAGAACAGCCCCAGCATTTT.

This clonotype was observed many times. CDR3 residues: CSAETGGNQPQHF. For the CDR3, the DNA is TGCAGCGCCGAGACAGGGGGCAATCAGCCCCAGCATTTT. This sequence joins TRBV29-1 and TRBJ1-5; 8 nucleotides line up with TRBD1. CDR1 SQVTM and CDR2 ANQGSEA come from the germline V gene. Trimming cost V 7 bases and J 2 bases; bases outside gene matches: 4. This CDR3 is 13 amino acids long.

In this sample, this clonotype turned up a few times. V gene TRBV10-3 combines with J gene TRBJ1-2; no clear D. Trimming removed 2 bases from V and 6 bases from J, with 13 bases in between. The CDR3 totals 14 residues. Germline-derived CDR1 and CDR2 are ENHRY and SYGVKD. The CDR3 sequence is CAISENGGLDGYTF. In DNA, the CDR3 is TGTGCCATCAGTGAGAATGGAGGGCTTGATGGCTACACCTTC.

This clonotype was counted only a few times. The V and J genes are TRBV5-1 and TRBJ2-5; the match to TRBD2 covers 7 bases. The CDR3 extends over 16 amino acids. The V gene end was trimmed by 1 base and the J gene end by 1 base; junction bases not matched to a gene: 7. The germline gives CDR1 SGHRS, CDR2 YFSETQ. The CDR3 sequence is CASSLQMGGGQETQYF. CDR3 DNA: TGCGCCAGCAGCTTGCAGATGGGCGGGGGCCAAGAGACCCAGTACTTC.

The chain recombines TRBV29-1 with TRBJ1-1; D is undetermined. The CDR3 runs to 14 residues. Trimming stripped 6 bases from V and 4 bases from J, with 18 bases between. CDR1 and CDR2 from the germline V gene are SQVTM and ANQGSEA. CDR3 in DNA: TGCAGCGTCGAACGTCAACTAGATATCACTGAAGCTTTCTTT. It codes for CSVERQLDITEAFF.

In DNA form, the CDR3 reads TGTGCCAGCACCCTCGGACAGGGTCCCACTAATGAAAAACTGTTTTTT. Translating gives CASTLGQGPTNEKLFF. V usage is TRBV12-3 or TRBV12-4 and J usage is TRBJ1-4; 8 bases match TRBD1. This CDR3 spans 16 amino acids. Losses at the gene ends were 7 bases for V and 2 bases for J; bases not matched to a gene: 9.

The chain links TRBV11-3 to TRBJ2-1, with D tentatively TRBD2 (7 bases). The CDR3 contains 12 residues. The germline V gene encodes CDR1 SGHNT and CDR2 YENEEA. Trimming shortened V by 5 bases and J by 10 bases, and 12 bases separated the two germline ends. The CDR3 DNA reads TGTGCCAGCAGCCCTGGGGGGGCGGAGCAGTTCTTC. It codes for CASSPGGAEQFF.

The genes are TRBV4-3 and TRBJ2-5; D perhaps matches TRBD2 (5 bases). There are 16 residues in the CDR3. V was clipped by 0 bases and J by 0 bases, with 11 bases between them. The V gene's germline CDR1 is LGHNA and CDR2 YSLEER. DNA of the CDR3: TGCGCCAGCAGCCAAGATGAGGGCCAGTACCAAGAGACCCAGTACTTC. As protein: CASSQDEGQYQETQYF.

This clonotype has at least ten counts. CDR3 sequence (DNA): TGCAGTGCTAGGTTCGGCCAAGGACGAGAGACCCAGTACTTC. It is translated as CSARFGQGRETQYF. The chain employs TRBV20-1 and TRBJ2-5; D remains ambiguous. The CDR3 has 14 residues. Germline CDR1 reads DFQATT; CDR2 reads SNEGSKA (reference sequence). V shed 3 bases and J shed 4 bases, with 15 bases lying between them.

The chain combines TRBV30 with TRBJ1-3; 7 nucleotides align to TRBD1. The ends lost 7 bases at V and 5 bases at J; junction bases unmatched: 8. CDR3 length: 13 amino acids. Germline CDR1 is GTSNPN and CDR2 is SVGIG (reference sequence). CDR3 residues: CAYDRERRNTIYF. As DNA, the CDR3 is TGTGCCTATGACAGGGAGCGAAGAAACACCATATATTTT.

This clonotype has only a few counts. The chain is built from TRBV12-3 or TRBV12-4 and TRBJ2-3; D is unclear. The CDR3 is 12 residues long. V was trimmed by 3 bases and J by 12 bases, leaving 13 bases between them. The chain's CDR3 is CASSFRRSEQYF. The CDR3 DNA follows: TGTGCCAGCAGTTTCCGACGCTCTGAACAGTATTTT.

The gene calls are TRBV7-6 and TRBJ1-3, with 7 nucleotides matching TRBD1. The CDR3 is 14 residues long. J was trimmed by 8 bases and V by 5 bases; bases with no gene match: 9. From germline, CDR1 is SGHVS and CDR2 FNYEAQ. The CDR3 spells CASSQTGPRDTIYF. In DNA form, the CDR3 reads TGTGCCAGCAGCCAGACAGGGCCCCGGGACACCATATATTTT.

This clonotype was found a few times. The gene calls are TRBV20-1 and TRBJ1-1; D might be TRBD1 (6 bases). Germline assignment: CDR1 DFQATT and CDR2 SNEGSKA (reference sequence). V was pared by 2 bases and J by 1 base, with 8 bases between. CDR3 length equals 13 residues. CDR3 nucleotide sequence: TGCAGTGCTAGAAGGACAGCGAACACTGAAGCTTTCTTT. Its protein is CSARRTANTEAFF.

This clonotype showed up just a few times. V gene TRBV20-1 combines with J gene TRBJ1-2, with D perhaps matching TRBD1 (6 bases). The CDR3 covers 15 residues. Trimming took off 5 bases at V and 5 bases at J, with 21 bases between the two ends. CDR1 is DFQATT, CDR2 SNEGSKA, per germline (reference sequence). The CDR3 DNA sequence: TGCAGTGCTCGCCCGCTAAAAGGGGGGTTGTATGGCTACACCTTC. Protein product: CSARPLKGGLYGYTF.

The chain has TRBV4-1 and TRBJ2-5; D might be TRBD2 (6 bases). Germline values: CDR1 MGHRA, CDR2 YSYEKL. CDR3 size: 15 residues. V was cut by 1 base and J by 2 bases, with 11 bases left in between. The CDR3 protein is CASSQVEGRQETQYF. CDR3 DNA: TGCGCCAGCAGCCAAGTCGAAGGGAGGCAAGAGACCCAGTACTTC.

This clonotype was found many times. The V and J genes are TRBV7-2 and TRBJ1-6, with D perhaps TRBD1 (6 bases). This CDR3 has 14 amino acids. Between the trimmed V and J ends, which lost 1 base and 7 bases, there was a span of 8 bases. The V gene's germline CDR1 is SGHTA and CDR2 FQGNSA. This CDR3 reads CASSLGRGNSPLHF. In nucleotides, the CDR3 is TGTGCCAGCAGCTTAGGAAGGGGGAATTCACCCCTCCACTTT. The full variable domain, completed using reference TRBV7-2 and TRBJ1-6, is GAGVSQSPSNKVTEKGKDVELRCDPISGHTALYWYRQSLGQGLEFLIYFQGNSAPDKSGLPSDRFSAERTGGSVSTLTIQRTQQEDSAVYLCASSLGRGNSPLHFGNGTRLTVT.

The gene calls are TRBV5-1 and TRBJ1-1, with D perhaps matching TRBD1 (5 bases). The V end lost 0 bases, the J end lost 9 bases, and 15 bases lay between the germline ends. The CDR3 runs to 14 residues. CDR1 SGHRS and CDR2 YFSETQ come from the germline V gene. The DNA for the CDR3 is TGCGCCAGCAGCTTGGAGCCCACGCAGGGCAAAGCTTTCTTT. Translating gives CASSLEPTQGKAFF.

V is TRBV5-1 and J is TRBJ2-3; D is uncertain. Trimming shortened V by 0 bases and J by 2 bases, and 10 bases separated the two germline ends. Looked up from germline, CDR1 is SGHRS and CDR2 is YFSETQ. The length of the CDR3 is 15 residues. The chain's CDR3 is CASSLAGRHTDTQYF. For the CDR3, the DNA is TGCGCCAGCAGCTTGGCCGGGCGGCACACAGATACGCAGTATTTT.